This T cell receptor beta chain was identified during a study of T cell repertoires in aging, cancer and after chemotherapy. Study results and caveats: In each cancer cohort, median generation probability increased across chemotherapy, suggesting thymic output rebounded.

The template was genomic DNA from peripheral blood, not RNA. On this clonotype itself: Its antigen remains unidentified.

Multiplex touch-down PCR with TRB-A/B primers amplified rearranged V-D-J TRB sequences. MiXCR, run by TCRdb on the multiplex PCR reads, gives a single entry per CDR3 protein. The sample holds more than 9,000 distinct CDR3 sequences; 30% to 40% are singletons and the top ten take 1.5% to 2%. The V end was cut by 4 bases, the J end by 2 bases, with 14 bases between. The CDR3 spans 15 residues. The V gene's germline CDR1 is SGHTA and CDR2 FQGNSA. The sample consisted of blood. This TCR was sampled from a human donor in good health. The V gene is TRBV7-2, the J gene TRBJ2-5, with a weak D call TRBD1 (5 bases). In DNA form, the CDR3 reads TGTGCCAGCAGCTCAGGGCACAGTTCACAAGAGACCCAGTACTTC. This sequence encodes CASSSGHSSQETQYF.